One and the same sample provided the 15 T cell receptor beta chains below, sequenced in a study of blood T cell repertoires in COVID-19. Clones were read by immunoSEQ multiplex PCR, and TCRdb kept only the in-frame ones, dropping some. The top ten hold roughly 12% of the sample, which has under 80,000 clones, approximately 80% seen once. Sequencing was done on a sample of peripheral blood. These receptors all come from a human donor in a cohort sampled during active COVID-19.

CDR3 bases: TGTGCCAGCAGTTTGGCGGGGAGGATTAACTATGGCTACACCTTC. Its translation is CASSLAGRINYGYTF. V is TRBV28 and J is TRBJ1-2; D not certain. Per germline, CDR1 MDHEN and CDR2 SYDVKM. The CDR3 covers 15 residues. The V and J ends lost 3 bases and 1 base respectively, with 12 bases between them.

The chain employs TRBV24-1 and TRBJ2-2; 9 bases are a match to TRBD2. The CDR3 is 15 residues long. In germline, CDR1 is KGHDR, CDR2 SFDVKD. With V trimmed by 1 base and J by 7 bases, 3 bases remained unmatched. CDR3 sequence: CATSDFAGGLGELFF. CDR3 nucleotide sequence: TGTGCCACCAGTGATTTTGCGGGGGGGCTCGGGGAGCTGTTTTTT.

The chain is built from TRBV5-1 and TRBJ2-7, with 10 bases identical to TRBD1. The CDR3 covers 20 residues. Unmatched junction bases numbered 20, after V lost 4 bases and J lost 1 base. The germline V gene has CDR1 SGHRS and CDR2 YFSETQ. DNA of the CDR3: TGCGCCAGCAGCCCCCAGGGCCCCCTGACAGGGGGCGTAGGGTCCTACGAGCAGTACGTC. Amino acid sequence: CASSPQGPLTGGVGSYEQYV.

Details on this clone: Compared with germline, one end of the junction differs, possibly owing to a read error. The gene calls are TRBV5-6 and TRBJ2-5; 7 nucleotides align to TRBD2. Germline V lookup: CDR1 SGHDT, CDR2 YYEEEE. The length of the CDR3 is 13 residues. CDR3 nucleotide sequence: TGTGCCAGCAGGTTGGGGGGGGGAGAGACCCAGTACTTC. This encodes CASRLGGGETQYF.

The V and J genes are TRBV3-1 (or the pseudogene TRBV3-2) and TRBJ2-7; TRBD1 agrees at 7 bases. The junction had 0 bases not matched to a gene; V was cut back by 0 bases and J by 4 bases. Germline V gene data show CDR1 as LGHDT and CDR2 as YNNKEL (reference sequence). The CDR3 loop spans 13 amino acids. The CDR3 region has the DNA TGTGCCAGCAGCCAAGAGGGACAGTACGAGCAGTACTTC. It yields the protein CASSQEGQYEQYF.

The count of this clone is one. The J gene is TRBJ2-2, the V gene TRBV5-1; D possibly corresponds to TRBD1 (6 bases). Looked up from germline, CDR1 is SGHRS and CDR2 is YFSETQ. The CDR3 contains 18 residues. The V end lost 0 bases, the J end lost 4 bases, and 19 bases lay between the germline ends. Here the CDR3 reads CASSLEQGNRMGTGELFF. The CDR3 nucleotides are TGCGCCAGCAGCTTGGAACAGGGCAACAGAATGGGCACCGGGGAGCTGTTTTTT.

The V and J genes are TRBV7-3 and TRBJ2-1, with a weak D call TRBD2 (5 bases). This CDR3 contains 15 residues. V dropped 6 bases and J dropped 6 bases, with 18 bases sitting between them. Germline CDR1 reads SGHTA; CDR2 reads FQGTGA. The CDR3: CASSLRGGPANEQFF. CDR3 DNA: TGTGCCAGCAGTTTACGGGGTGGACCAGCCAATGAGCAGTTCTTC.

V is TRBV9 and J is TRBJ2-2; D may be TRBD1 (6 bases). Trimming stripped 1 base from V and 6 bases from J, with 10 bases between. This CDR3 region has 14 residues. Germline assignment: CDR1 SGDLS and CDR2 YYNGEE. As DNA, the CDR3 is TGTGCCAGCAGCGTACAAGGGGGTCCCGGGGAGCTGTTTTTT. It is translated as CASSVQGGPGELFF.

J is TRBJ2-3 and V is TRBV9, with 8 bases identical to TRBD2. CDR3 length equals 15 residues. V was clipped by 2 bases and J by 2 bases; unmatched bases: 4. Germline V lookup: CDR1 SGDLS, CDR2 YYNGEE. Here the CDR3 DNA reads TGTGCCAGCAGCGTTTCGCGGGGGGTCACAGATACGCAGTATTTT. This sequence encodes CASSVSRGVTDTQYF. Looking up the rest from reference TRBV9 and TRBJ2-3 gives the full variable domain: DSGVTQTPKHLITATGQRVTLRCSPRSGDLSVYWYQQSLDQGLQFLIQYYNGEERAKGNILERFSAQQFPDLHSELNLSSLELGDSALYFCASSVSRGVTDTQYFGPGTRLTVL.

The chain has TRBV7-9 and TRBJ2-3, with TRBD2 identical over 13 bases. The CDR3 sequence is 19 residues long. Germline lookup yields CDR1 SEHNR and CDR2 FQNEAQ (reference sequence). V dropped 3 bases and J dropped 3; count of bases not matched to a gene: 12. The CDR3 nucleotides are TGTGCCAGCAGCTTGCTAAGGACTAGCGGGAGTAGGAGGACAGATACGCAGTATTTT. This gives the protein CASSLLRTSGSRRTDTQYF.

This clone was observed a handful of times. CDR3 sequence (DNA): TGTGCCAGCAGAGGGACAGCTGGAAACACCATATATTTT. The encoded protein is CASRGTAGNTIYF. The chain carries TRBV12-3 or TRBV12-4 and TRBJ1-3; 7 positions agree with TRBD1. The CDR3 consists of 13 residues. The V segment lost 6 bases and the J segment 2 bases; nucleotides outside the gene matches: 1.

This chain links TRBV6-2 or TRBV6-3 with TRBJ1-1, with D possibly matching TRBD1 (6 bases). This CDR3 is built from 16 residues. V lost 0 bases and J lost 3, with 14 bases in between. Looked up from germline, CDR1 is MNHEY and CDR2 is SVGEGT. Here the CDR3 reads CASSYSSGGWDTEAFF. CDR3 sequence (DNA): TGTGCCAGCAGTTACTCGAGCGGGGGCTGGGACACTGAAGCTTTCTTT.

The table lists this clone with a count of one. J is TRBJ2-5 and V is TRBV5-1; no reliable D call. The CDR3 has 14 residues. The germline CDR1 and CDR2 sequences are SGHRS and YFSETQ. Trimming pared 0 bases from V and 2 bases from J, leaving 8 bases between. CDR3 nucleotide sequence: TGCGCCAGCAGCTTGGCCGCCAGGCAAGAGACCCAGTACTTC. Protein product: CASSLAARQETQYF.

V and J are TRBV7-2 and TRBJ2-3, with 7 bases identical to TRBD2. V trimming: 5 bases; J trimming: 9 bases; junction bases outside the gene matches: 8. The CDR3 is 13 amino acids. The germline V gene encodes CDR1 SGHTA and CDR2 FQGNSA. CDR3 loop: CASSPGTKDTQYF. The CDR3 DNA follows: TGTGCCAGCAGCCCCGGGACTAAAGACACGCAGTATTTT.

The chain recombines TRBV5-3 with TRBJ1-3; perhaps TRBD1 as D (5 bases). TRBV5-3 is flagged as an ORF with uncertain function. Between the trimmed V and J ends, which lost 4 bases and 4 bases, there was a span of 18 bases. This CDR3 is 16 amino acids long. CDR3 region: CARSTPTEPVGNTIYF. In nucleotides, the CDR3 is TGTGCCAGAAGCACCCCGACAGAACCTGTCGGAAACACCATATATTTT.